Sequencing of this T cell receptor beta chain was carried out in a study of blood T cell repertoires in COVID-19. Study as a whole: Sites in the United States, Italy and Spain provided acute and convalescent COVID-19 samples.

The CDR3 loop spans 15 amino acids. Trimming removed 7 bases from V and 1 base from J; junction bases left unmatched: 6. CDR1 is MNHEY, CDR2 SVGAGI, per germline. Allocation to cohorts depended on clinical history reported by the participants. Two negative PCRs, clearance, or symptom resolution had been documented for recovered Cohort 3 donors. This clone was observed a single time. The repertoire was sequenced with immunoSEQ multiplex PCR; TCRdb's copy has only in-frame clones and lacks some. The sample has fewer than 350,000 clones; 89% are singletons. The chain carries TRBV6-5 and TRBJ2-7; 11 positions match TRBD2. The sequencing input was PBMCs or T cells enriched from blood (not recorded which). The receptor was derived from a man aged 60-69 years who had recovered from COVID-19. CDR3: CASIKGTSGSYEQYF. The DNA of the CDR3 is TGTGCCAGCATAAAGGGGACTAGCGGATCCTACGAGCAGTACTTC.